A selection of T cell receptor beta chains follows, all from one sample in a study of T cells after yellow fever vaccination. MiXCR, run by TCRdb on the 5' RACE reads, gives a single entry per CDR3 protein. Of about 63,000 distinct CDR3 sequences in the sample, 6.5% to 9% are singletons; the top ten hold 36%. Sequencing used CD8+ T cells sorted from PBMCs, obtained 15 days after the yellow fever booster vaccination. All receptors come from a man between 25 and 39 years old who received the YFV17D yellow fever vaccine. CDR3s leave out the opening cysteine and the closing phenylalanine or tryptophan. The size field reads once, few or many counts, or a class when the clone is expanded.

CDR3,size,V,J
ASSSNPGTYEQY,many,TRBV7-6,TRBJ2-7
ASRPRDSRHYEQY,many,TRBV28,TRBJ2-7
ASSSRLVAGELF,few,TRBV11-2,TRBJ2-2
ASSSLRDGLHEKLF,many,TRBV21-1,TRBJ1-4
ASSQHRQLEQF,many,TRBV4-3,TRBJ2-1
ASSTDGGSPYEQY,many,TRBV7-9,TRBJ2-7
ASSTATGGAYEQY,many,TRBV7-9,TRBJ2-7
ASSPGTSGSNEQY,many,TRBV7-8,TRBJ2-7
ATKKDREETQY,many,TRBV15,TRBJ2-5
ASIQDRTDTQY,many,TRBV6-1,TRBJ2-3